The rows below give T cell receptor beta chains drawn from one sample of a study of cytomegalovirus exposure and HLA in healthy donors. The data were produced by immunoSEQ multiplex PCR, yet TCRdb's version contains in-frame clones alone and is incomplete. The table lists approximately 89,000 clones, about 80% of them singletons. The specimen was PBMCs. The origin of the receptors is a male donor in good health and CMV-seronegative. The CDR3 runs from the conserved cysteine through the conserved F or W. D genes are given only for firm matches. Some rows mark clone size as missing; the rest say once, few, many or name a class of expanded clone.

. | TRBJ1-2 | . | TRBV30 | TGTGCCTGGAGTGCAGTCCACTATGGCTACACCTTC | CAWSAVHYGYTF
. | TRBJ2-7 | . | TRBV14 | TGTGCCAGCAGCCATACCGGGTTCTCCGCTTTCTACGAGCAGTACTTC | CASSHTGFSAFYEQYF
. | TRBJ2-7 | . | TRBV27 | TGTGCCAGCAGTTTATTAGACAGGCTCTCCTACGAGCAGTACTTC | CASSLLDRLSYEQYF
. | TRBJ1-2 | . | TRBV9 | TGTGCCAGCAGCGTAGATACAGGGATCTATGGCTACACCTTC | CASSVDTGIYGYTF
. | TRBJ2-2 | . | TRBV10-1 | TGCGCCAGCAGTGGAGGTCGGGGCGGGGAGCTGTTTTTT | CASSGGRGGELFF
. | TRBJ2-3 | . | TRBV5-6 | TGTGCCAGCAGCTTGGGGCTAGTCACAGATACGCAGTATTTT | CASSLGLVTDTQYF
. | TRBJ2-7 | . | TRBV28 | TGTGCCAGCAGTTACGGGAGTCCGAGCTCCTACGAGCAGTACTTC | CASSYGSPSSYEQYF
. | TRBJ1-1 | . | TRBV18 | TGTGCCAGCTCACCAGTACAAGATTTCAGAACTGAAGCTTTCTTT | CASSPVQDFRTEAFF
TRBD2 | TRBJ2-2 | . | TRBV6-5 | TGTGCCAGCGGGGCGGGAGCGGGCACCGGGGAGCTGTTTTTT | CASGAGAGTGELFF
TRBD1 | TRBJ1-2 | . | TRBV19 | TGTGCCAGTAGCGTACAGGGGTTCGGCAACTATGGCTACACCTTC | CASSVQGFGNYGYTF
. | TRBJ2-3 | . | TRBV2 | TGTGCCAGCAGTGAGGCCAGGGGAGGGACAGATACGCAGTATTTT | CASSEARGGTDTQYF
. | TRBJ2-6 | few | TRBV7-2 | TGTGCCAGCAGCTTAGGAGGGTTGGGGGCCAACGTCCTGACTTTC | CASSLGGLGANVLTF
TRBD1 | TRBJ2-3 | . | TRBV25-1 | TGTGCCAGCAGTGAAACGGACAGGGTACTAGCTATTGCCGATACGCAGTATTTT | CASSETDRVLAIADTQYF
TRBD1 | TRBJ1-1 | few | TRBV7-2 | TGTGCCAGCAGCGCACAGGGGATGTACACTGAAGCTTTCTTT | CASSAQGMYTEAFF
. | TRBJ2-3 | . | TRBV28 | TGTGCCAGCAGTCGCATAGTGGGGGCCTCCACAGATACGCAGTATTTT | CASSRIVGASTDTQYF
. | TRBJ1-5 | . | TRBV19 | TGTGCCAGCAATGCGGACAGTTATAGCAATCAGCCCCAGCATTTT | CASNADSYSNQPQHF
TRBD1 | TRBJ1-2 | . | TRBV4-1 | TGCGCCAGCACCCCTGGGGGACAGAGCGATGGCTACACCTTC | CASTPGGQSDGYTF
TRBD1 | TRBJ1-2 | . | TRBV2 | TGTGCCACCTCACAGGGGACTAACTATGGCTACACCTTC | CATSQGTNYGYTF
TRBD2 | TRBJ2-3 | few | TRBV28 | TGTGCCAGCAGTTTCGTCGGGGGGGCGATCTATTTT | CASSFVGGAIYF
. | TRBJ1-1 | . | TRBV18 | TGTGCCAGCTCACCAGGACTGACAGAAGCTTTCTTT | CASSPGLTEAFF
TRBD2 | TRBJ2-3 | few | TRBV5-1 | TGCGCCAGCAGCTGGGGACTAGCGGACTATACGCAGTATTTT | CASSWGLADYTQYF
. | TRBJ1-1 | . | TRBV29-1 | TGCACCGGCACCCAACATCCCCTTGGAGGGAACACTGAAGCTTTCTTT | CTGTQHPLGGNTEAFF
TRBD1 | TRBJ2-7 | . | TRBV28 | TGTGCCAGCACCCCTGCAGGGGGTTCCTACGAGCAGTACTTC | CASTPAGGSYEQYF
TRBD1 | TRBJ2-1 | . | TRBV5-4 | TGTGCCAGCAGCGCGCCGGGACAGGGAATTGAGCAGTTCTTC | CASSAPGQGIEQFF
. | TRBJ1-5 | . | TRBV7-2 | TGTGCCAGCAGCCTAGCCGGGGACAATTATAGCAATCAGCCCCAGCATTTT | CASSLAGDNYSNQPQHF
TRBD2 | TRBJ2-3 | . | TRBV7-2 | TGTGCCAGCAGCTCCCCTGGCGGGAGTAGGTGGGCAGATACGCAGTATTTT | CASSSPGGSRWADTQYF
. | TRBJ2-1 | . | TRBV7-9 | TGTGCCAGCAGCTTAGCGCTCTACAGTCTTTCCTACAATGAGCAGTTCTTC | CASSLALYSLSYNEQFF
. | TRBJ1-2 | . | TRBV12-5 | TGTGCTAGTGGCCGGGGGGGTCCTAATGGCTACACCTTC | CASGRGGPNGYTF
TRBD1 | TRBJ2-3 | . | TRBV28 | TGTGCCAGCATCGGGAACAGGGGAAGCACAGATACGCAGTATTTT | CASIGNRGSTDTQYF
. | TRBJ1-1 | few | TRBV6-5 | TGTGCCAGCAGTTACTCAGGGGGAACGGACACTGAAGCTTTCTTT | CASSYSGGTDTEAFF
TRBD1 | TRBJ2-7 | . | TRBV5-6 | TGTGCCAGCAGCTTGTGGGACAGGGCGAACGAGCAGTACTTC | CASSLWDRANEQYF
. | TRBJ1-5 | . | TRBV6-1 | TGTGCCAGCAGTTATAGGACAGGCAATCAGCCCCAGCATTTT | CASSYRTGNQPQHF
. | TRBJ1-4 | . | TRBV10-1 | TGCGCCAGCTCTCCCGGGACTCTAGAAAAACTGTTTTTT | CASSPGTLEKLFF
TRBD1 | TRBJ2-7 | . | TRBV7-9 | TGTGCCAGCAGCTTAGGGGGGACAGGGACCTCCTACGAGCAGTACTTC | CASSLGGTGTSYEQYF
. | TRBJ1-2 | . | TRBV19 | TGTGCCAGTAGCCAGACGCGGCGAGTGACCTTCTACTATGGCTACACCTTC | CASSQTRRVTFYYGYTF
. | TRBJ2-7 | . | TRBV11-2 | TGTGCCAGCAGCTTAGTTGGAGGGCAGTACTTC | CASSLVGGQYF
TRBD1 | TRBJ1-2 | . | TRBV10-1 | TGCGCCAGTCCCGGGACAGGGGACTATGGCTACACCTTC | CASPGTGDYGYTF
. | TRBJ2-2 | . | TRBV6-4 | TGTGCCAGCAGTGACAGGGGCACCGGGGAGCTGTTTTTT | CASSDRGTGELFF
TRBD1 | TRBJ2-1 | . | TRBV4-3 | TGCGCCAGCAGCCAAGAGACAGGGGGCTCCTACAATGAGCAGTTCTTC | CASSQETGGSYNEQFF
. | TRBJ1-6 | . | TRBV30 | TGTGCCTGGAGTAAAGGGACATCAAGCTCCTATAATTCACCCCTCCACTTT | CAWSKGTSSSYNSPLHF
. | TRBJ2-7 | . | TRBV2 | TGTGCCAGCACCGGGGTAGGCGAGCAGTACTTC | CASTGVGEQYF
TRBD1 | TRBJ1-2 | . | TRBV7-2 | TGTGCCAGCAGCTTAGGACAGGGTAACTTCTATGGCTACACCTTC | CASSLGQGNFYGYTF
TRBD2 | TRBJ2-3 | . | TRBV9 | TGTGCCAGCAGCTTCCGTGGAGCGGGAGAGGCAGATACGCAGTATTTT | CASSFRGAGEADTQYF
. | TRBJ2-5 | . | TRBV6-5 | TGTGCCAGCACCGGAGGGACCCTCGGGACCCAGTACTTC | CASTGGTLGTQYF
TRBD2 | TRBJ2-1 | few | TRBV6-1 | TGTGCCAGCAGTGAACAGCGGGGGGGCCCCAATGAGCAGTTCTTC | CASSEQRGGPNEQFF
TRBD1 | TRBJ1-1 | . | TRBV7-8 | TGTGCCAGCAGCATTATTAGGGGGGACAGGGGGAACACTGAAGCTTTCTTT | CASSIIRGDRGNTEAFF